This T cell receptor (beta chain) originates from a study of T cell repertoires in cytomegalovirus infection. The V gene end was trimmed by 4 bases and the J gene end by 6 bases; junction bases not matched to a gene: 15. The CDR3 covers 19 residues. The germline V gene encodes CDR1 SEHNR and CDR2 FQNEAQ (reference sequence). Findings and caveats of the study: HLA-C-restricted CMV-specific TCR beta clonotypes prevailed in the ex vivo response.

This clonotype was observed at least ten times. Its antigen is not known. TCRdb redid the calling of the reads with MiXCR, one entry per CDR3 protein. The sample consists of 650,000 to 900,000 distinct CDR3 sequences, approximately 32% of them appearing once. The receptor comes from a human donor in good health (CMV status not recorded). Some clones in this sample may be carry-over from other donors' samples. J is TRBJ2-2 and V is TRBV7-9; 12 bases are shared with TRBD1. The starting material was cultured CD8+ T cells from PBMCs, obtained from culture after CMV antigen stimulation. The CDR3 spells CASSSSRLGTGGEAGELFF. The CDR3 DNA is TGTGCCAGCAGCTCCTCCCGACTCGGGACAGGGGGCGAGGCCGGGGAGCTGTTTTTT.